This T cell receptor beta chain comes out of a study of blood T cell repertoires in COVID-19 (dated by TCRdb to 2019 to 2021). Study-level background: Samples covering the acute and convalescent phases of COVID-19 were provided by collaborators in the United States, Italy and Spain. The material from the prospective study consisted of cDNA or gDNA derived from T cells, B-cell-depleted T cells, or PBMCs. Subjects who had been exposed to COVID-19, were actively infected with it, or had recovered from it provided the deeply sampled blood TCRbeta repertoires that made up the dataset. The repertoires were released in a freely available public database meant as a resource for research on the immune response to SARS-CoV-2. The samples were drawn from the first 160 participants of the ongoing ImmuneRACE study and from 1,254 subjects provided by 6 global collaborators. Sample metadata almost always included a de-identified subject ID, COVID-19 status, age in years and sex. Where available, HLA class I and class II types were obtained from metadata supplied by the sample provider rather than from assay-based typing. Study-wide findings and limitations: Clinical and demographic metadata were provided uncurated, with the amount varying by source and participant.

TCRbeta CDR3 regions were amplified from genomic DNA by means of the immunoSEQ Assay, a bias-controlled multiplex PCR. In the authors' own workflow: Nucleated cell counts per sample were estimated from amplification of reference gene primers within the assay. Sequence reads were collapsed and filtered to measure the absolute abundance of every unique TCRbeta CDR3 rearrangement. Productive Simpson clonality was computed per sample as the square root of Simpson's diversity index over productive rearrangements. TCRdb holds this immuneACCESS table with in-frame rearrangements only. Some clones are missing; in checked studies, unresolved V genes explain under half, and the rest has no known cause. V, J and clone size are taken as reported in that table, and D and trimming were inferred from the DNA itself. The sample includes 150,000 or so clones, with approximately 87% observed a single time. Roughly 4% of the sample is held by the ten biggest clonotypes.

Trimming costs V 10 bases and J 3 bases, and their ends lie 18 bases apart. The CDR3, from cysteine to phenylalanine, totals 15 residues. Only the CDR3 DNA is retained, 45 bases long and in frame from the first base. The germline V gene encodes CDR1 ENHRY and CDR2 SYGVKD. Each collaborating institution followed its own protocols to collect whole blood in K2EDTA tubes. Collaborator samples were shipped for TCRbeta analysis as frozen whole blood, isolated PBMCs, or DNA extracted from either sample type. On this clone: It has no known antigen specificity. Within one base of it there is no much larger clone, and no base qualities were kept.

The sequence joins TRBV10-3 to TRBJ1-4; a confident D gene designation cannot be given. The clonotype originates from a woman aged 70-85 years with acute or convalescent COVID-19. Sample: peripheral blood. The CDR3 region reads CATRSLGTANEKLFF. Read as DNA, the sequence is TGTGCCACCAGGTCCCTGGGCACGGCTAATGAAAAACTGTTTTTT.